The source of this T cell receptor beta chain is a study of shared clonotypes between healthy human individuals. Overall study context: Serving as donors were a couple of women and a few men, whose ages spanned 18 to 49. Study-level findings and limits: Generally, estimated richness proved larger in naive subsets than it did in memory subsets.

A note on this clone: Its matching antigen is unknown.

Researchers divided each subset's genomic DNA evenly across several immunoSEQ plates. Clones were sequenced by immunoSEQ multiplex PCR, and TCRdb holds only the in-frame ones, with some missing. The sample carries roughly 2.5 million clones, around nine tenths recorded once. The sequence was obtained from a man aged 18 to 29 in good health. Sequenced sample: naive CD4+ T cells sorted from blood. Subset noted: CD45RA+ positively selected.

Here the CDR3 DNA reads TGTGCCAGCAGTTTAAAGGCCAGACTATCTGGAAACACCATATATTTT. The encoded protein is CASSLKARLSGNTIYF. The chain recombines TRBV28 with TRBJ1-3; D is undetermined. Trimming pared 2 bases from V and 1 base from J, leaving 12 bases between. Germline assignment: CDR1 MDHEN and CDR2 SYDVKM. The CDR3 runs to 16 residues.